This T cell receptor beta chain was sequenced in a study of blood T cell repertoires in COVID-19. Study background: Samples taken during acute and convalescent COVID-19 were collected in the United States, Italy and Spain.

Authors' processing steps: It was from reference gene primer amplification that nucleated cell counts were estimated. The method was immunoSEQ multiplex PCR; TCRdb's version includes in-frame clones alone and lacks a portion of them. The DNA gave D and trimming, while V, J and clone size come from that table. The sample includes 75,000 to 95,000 clones, around nine tenths of them seen just once. The CDR3 spans 14 residues. J gave up 7 bases and V 4 bases, and 4 bases lay outside the gene matches. The germline CDR1 and CDR2 sequences are MNHEY and SVGEGT. The V call is TRBV6-2 or TRBV6-3, the J call TRBJ2-1, with 10 bases that match TRBD2. Sequencing used peripheral blood. This sequence was found in a man over 45 with active COVID-19. The CDR3 DNA follows: TGTGCCAGCAGTTTTAGCGGGAGGCGAAATGAGCAGTTCTTC. Translation: CASSFSGRRNEQFF.